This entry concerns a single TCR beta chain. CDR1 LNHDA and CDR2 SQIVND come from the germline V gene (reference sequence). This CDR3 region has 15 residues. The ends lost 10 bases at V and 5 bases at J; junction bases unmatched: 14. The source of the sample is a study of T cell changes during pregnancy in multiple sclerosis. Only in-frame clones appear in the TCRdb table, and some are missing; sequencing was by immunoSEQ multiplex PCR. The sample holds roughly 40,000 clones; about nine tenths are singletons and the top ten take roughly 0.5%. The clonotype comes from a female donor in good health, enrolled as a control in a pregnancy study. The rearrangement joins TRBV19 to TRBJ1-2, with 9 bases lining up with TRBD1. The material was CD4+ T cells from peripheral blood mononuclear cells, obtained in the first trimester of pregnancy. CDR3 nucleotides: TGTGCCACCAGTCCAACCGGGACAGGGAGTTATGGCTACACCTTC. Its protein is CATSPTGTGSYGYTF.